Below are 9 T cell receptor beta chains sequenced from a single sample in a study of blood T cell repertoires in COVID-19. TCRdb's table, derived via immunoSEQ multiplex PCR, lists solely in-frame clones and lacks some. The repertoire holds about 170,000 clones, about four fifths seen once, with roughly a tenth in the top ten. Sequencing used peripheral blood. Receptors originate from a man aged 70-80 years with active or convalescent COVID-19.

This clone was counted once. The chain joins TRBV5-1 to TRBJ2-2, with 13 bases matching TRBD2. Germline V gives CDR1 SGHRS, CDR2 YFSETQ. The junction had 4 bases not matched to a gene; V was cut back by 0 bases and J by 5 bases. The CDR3 has 17 amino acids. CDR3 sequence: CASSLGGLAGVTGELFF. For the CDR3, the DNA is TGCGCCAGCAGCTTGGGAGGACTAGCGGGAGTAACCGGGGAGCTGTTTTTT.

Written as DNA, the CDR3 is TGTGCCAGCACCCGGGACAGAAGCTCTGGGGCCAACGTCCTGACTTTC. Translating it yields CASTRDRSSGANVLTF. The V gene is TRBV27, the J gene TRBJ2-6; 7 bases match TRBD1. The CDR3 contains 16 residues. The V and J ends lost 7 bases and 0 bases, in that order; junction bases with no gene match: 6. Germline V gives CDR1 MNHEY, CDR2 SMNVEV (reference sequence).

The chain joins TRBV5-8 to TRBJ2-7; a possible D gene is TRBD1 (5 bases). This CDR3 is built from 14 residues. CDR1 and CDR2 from the germline V gene are SGHTS and YDEGEE. Trimming cost V 0 bases and J 0 bases, with 7 bases left between them. Here the CDR3 reads CASSLVGHSYEQYF. The CDR3 bases are TGTGCCAGCAGCTTGGTGGGGCACTCCTACGAGCAGTACTTC.

V usage is TRBV6-2 or TRBV6-3 and J usage is TRBJ2-1; 10 bases map to TRBD2. Germline-derived CDR1 and CDR2 are MNHEY and SVGEGT. The CDR3 has 16 residues. The V segment lost 5 bases and the J segment 2 bases; nucleotides outside the gene matches: 6. The CDR3: CASSQALAGAYNEQFF. CDR3 nucleotide sequence: TGTGCCAGCAGTCAGGCCCTAGCGGGGGCCTACAATGAGCAGTTCTTC.

V usage is TRBV28 and J usage is TRBJ1-1; possibly TRBD1 for D (5 bases). V gave up 4 bases and J gave up 4 bases, with 13 bases separating them. The CDR3 extends over 14 amino acids. Looked up from germline, CDR1 is MDHEN and CDR2 is SYDVKM. The CDR3 DNA follows: TGTGCCAGCAGTTCCATCGGGGGGTTCACTGAAGCTTTCTTT. Amino acid sequence: CASSSIGGFTEAFF.

The CDR3 bases are TGTGCCAGCAGCTTAGGTCCAGTAGATACGCAGTATTTT. Its protein is CASSLGPVDTQYF. The chain uses TRBV11-3 and TRBJ2-3; no firm D call. The V gene lost 1 base and the J gene lost 5 bases, with 7 bases spanning the gap. From germline, CDR1 is SGHNT and CDR2 YENEEA. CDR3 size: 13 residues. Together with reference TRBV11-3 and TRBJ2-3, the CDR3 gives the full variable domain: EAGVVQSPRYKIIEKKQPVAFWCNPISGHNTLYWYLQNLGQGPELLIRYENEEAVDDSQLPKDRFSAERLKGVDSTLKIQPAELGDSAVYLCASSLGPVDTQYFGPGTRLTVL.

The chain uses TRBV3-1 (or the pseudogene TRBV3-2) and TRBJ1-6; D possibly corresponds to TRBD1 (6 bases). The ends were cut back, 4 bases at V and 4 bases at J, with 20 bases in the middle. The CDR3 loop spans 18 amino acids. Germline CDR1 reads LGHDT; CDR2 reads YNNKEL (reference sequence). CDR3 amino acids: CASSLGTPLKAYNSPLHF. CDR3 coding DNA: TGTGCCAGCAGCCTCGGGACACCCCTCAAGGCTTATAATTCACCCCTCCACTTT.

V gene TRBV5-1 combines with J gene TRBJ2-5, with a tentative D call TRBD2 (5 bases). The CDR3 extends over 15 amino acids. V was clipped by 3 bases and J by 5 bases, with 17 bases between them. CDR1 and CDR2 (germline): SGHRS, YFSETQ. CDR3 DNA: TGCGCCAGCAGCTCACGGACGGGGTTGAGTGAGACCCAGTACTTC. Residues: CASSSRTGLSETQYF.

The CDR3 region is CASQWAQGRGNEQYF. The CDR3 nucleotides read TGTGCCAGCCAATGGGCACAGGGAAGAGGGAACGAGCAGTACTTC. The chain uses TRBV18 and TRBJ2-7; the D gene is possibly TRBD1 (6 bases). V lost 8 bases, J lost 5 bases, and 22 bases lay in between. The germline V gene encodes CDR1 KGHSH and CDR2 LQKENI. This CDR3 comprises 15 residues.